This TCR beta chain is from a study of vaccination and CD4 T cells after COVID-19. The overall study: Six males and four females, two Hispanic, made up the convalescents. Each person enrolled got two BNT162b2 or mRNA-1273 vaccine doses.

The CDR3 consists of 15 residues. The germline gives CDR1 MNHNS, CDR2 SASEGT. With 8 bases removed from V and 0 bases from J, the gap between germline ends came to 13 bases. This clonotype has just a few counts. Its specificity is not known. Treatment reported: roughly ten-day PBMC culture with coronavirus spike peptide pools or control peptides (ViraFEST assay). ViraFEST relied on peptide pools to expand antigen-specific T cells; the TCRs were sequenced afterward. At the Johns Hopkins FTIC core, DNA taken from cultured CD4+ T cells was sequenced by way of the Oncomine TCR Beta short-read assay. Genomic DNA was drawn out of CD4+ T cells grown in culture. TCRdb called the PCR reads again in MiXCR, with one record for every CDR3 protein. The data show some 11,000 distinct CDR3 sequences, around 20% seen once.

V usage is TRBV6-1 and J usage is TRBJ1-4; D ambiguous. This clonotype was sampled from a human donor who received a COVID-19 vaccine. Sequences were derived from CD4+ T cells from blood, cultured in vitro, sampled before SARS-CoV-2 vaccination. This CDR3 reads CASGRSVATNEKLFF. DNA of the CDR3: TGTGCCAGCGGCAGGTCGGTGGCAACTAATGAAAAACTGTTTTTT.